The source of this T cell receptor beta chain is a study of blood T cell repertoires in COVID-19 (dated by TCRdb to about 2020). Regarding the study in general: Samples covering the acute and convalescent phases of COVID-19 were provided by collaborators in the United States, Italy and Spain. The material from the prospective study consisted of cDNA or gDNA derived from T cells, B-cell-depleted T cells, or PBMCs. Subjects who had been exposed to COVID-19, were actively infected with it, or had recovered from it provided the deeply sampled blood TCRbeta repertoires that made up the dataset. A freely available public database, intended as a resource for researchers studying the immune response to SARS-CoV-2, is where the repertoires were released. Samples came from the ongoing ImmuneRACE study (first 160 participants) plus 1,254 subjects from 6 global collaborators. Nearly every sample came with metadata listing a de-identified subject ID, COVID-19 status, age in years and sex. HLA class I and class II types, where available, came from metadata supplied by the sample provider rather than from assay-based typing.

CDR1 is given as MGHRA and CDR2 as YSYEKL, both from the germline V gene. Trimming costs V 0 bases and J 2 bases, and their ends lie 11 bases apart. The CDR3 starts with the cysteine, ends with the phenylalanine, and has 16 residues. The sequence is cut down to CDR3 DNA, 48 bases in frame from base 1. What the study reported, not specific to this receptor: Clinical and demographic metadata were provided uncurated, with the amount varying by source and participant.

On this clone itself: Its antigen is unknown. Base qualities are not at hand, and no much larger clone is one base apart.

TCRbeta CDR3 regions were amplified from genomic DNA by means of the immunoSEQ Assay, a bias-controlled multiplex PCR. On the authors' methods: Within the assay, amplification of reference gene primers was used to estimate how many nucleated cells each sample contained. To quantify the absolute abundance of each unique TCRbeta CDR3 rearrangement, sequence reads were collapsed and filtered. For each sample, productive Simpson clonality was calculated by taking the square root of Simpson's diversity index across productive rearrangements. What TCRdb holds here is the immuneACCESS table cut down to in-frame rearrangements. Part of the clones is not present; checked against another copy, under half of the missing clones reflect an unresolved V gene, and the others are unexplained. The V and J calls and clone size were taken over from that table, and D and trimming were inferred from the DNA. The table for this sample lists under 500,000 clones; about 85% of them were counted only once. Clones ranked in the top ten supply over 1.5% of the sample.

Enrolling through a virtual design, the prospective study's participants ranged in age from roughly 18 to 100 years and lived across roughly 24 United States geographic areas. In the prospective study, cohorts were assigned on the basis of participant-reported clinical history obtained from a screening survey and a study questionnaire. In the prospective study, mobile phlebotomists collected whole blood, serum and a nasopharyngeal or oropharyngeal swab from each participant. Additional blood draws and questionnaires over an approximately 2-month period could optionally be provided by prospective study participants. Blood samples from the prospective study were shipped frozen or at room temperature prior to DNA extraction.

Sequenced input: PBMCs or T cells enriched from blood (not recorded which). This sequence uses TRBV4-1 and TRBJ1-5; a tentative D match to TRBD1 spans 5 bases. The receptor was derived from a woman between 18 and 29 years old with acute COVID-19. The DNA sequence is TGCGCCAGCAGCCAAGAGGGGAGGGGCGGCAATCAGCCCCAGCATTTT. It encodes CASSQEGRGGNQPQHF.